These 14 T cell receptor beta chains were all obtained from the same sample, sequenced in a study of blood T cell repertoires in COVID-19. TCRdb's copy holds only in-frame clones and misses some; the assay was immunoSEQ multiplex PCR. The sample holds about 140,000 clones, 77% seen once. Sequencing used peripheral blood. The receptors originated from a woman between 45 and 60 years old with active or convalescent COVID-19.

V gene TRBV30 combines with J gene TRBJ2-2; 8 nucleotides line up with TRBD1. CDR3 size: 14 residues. V was clipped by 5 bases and J by 1 base; unmatched bases: 3. Germline values: CDR1 GTSNPN, CDR2 SVGIG (reference sequence). Written as DNA, the CDR3 is TGTGCCTGGGGGGGACAGGTGAACACCGGGGAGCTGTTTTTT. Translation: CAWGGQVNTGELFF.

This clone was detected only a few times. The rearrangement links TRBV30 to TRBJ2-2; TRBD1 is a possible D gene (6 bases). This CDR3 spans 15 amino acids. From germline, CDR1 is GTSNPN and CDR2 SVGIG (reference sequence). The V gene lost 3 bases and the J gene lost 5 bases, with 16 bases spanning the gap. The CDR3 DNA follows: TGTGCCTGGAGGGTAACAGGGCTTGATACCGGGGAGCTGTTTTTT. It translates to CAWRVTGLDTGELFF.

This chain joins TRBV28 and TRBJ2-1; TRBD2 aligns across 12 bases. The CDR3 is 16 amino acids. Germline V gives CDR1 MDHEN, CDR2 SYDVKM. Trimming at V came to 7 bases and at J to 5 bases, leaving 9 bases not matched to a gene. CDR3 bases: TGTGCCAGCACCTTCTCGACTAGCGGGAGTCACAATGAGCAGTTCTTC. Translation: CASTFSTSGSHNEQFF.

This rearrangement joins TRBV14 to TRBJ2-1, with 8 bases fitting TRBD2. J lost 4 bases, V lost 4 bases, and 15 bases had no gene match. Germline values: CDR1 SGHDN, CDR2 FVKESK. The CDR3 is 18 residues long. As DNA, the CDR3 is TGTGCCAGCAGCCTTACGACTAGCGTGCTGCCCCGTTACAATGAGCAGTTCTTC. Amino acids: CASSLTTSVLPRYNEQFF.

This clone was seen once. In DNA form, the CDR3 reads TGTGCCAGCGGCCGGGGAAGGGGGCGGGTGAGCAATCAGCCCCAGCATTTT. The encoded protein is CASGRGRGRVSNQPQHF. This chain connects TRBV27 to TRBJ1-5; 7 nucleotides align to TRBD1. V lost 8 bases, J lost 1 base, and 14 bases stayed unmatched. The CDR3 is 17 residues long. Germline V gene lookup returns CDR1 MNHEY and CDR2 SMNVEV (reference sequence).

As DNA, the CDR3 is TGTGCCAGCAGCCGAGAGGGGGCGTTGAACACTGAAGCTTTCTTT. Amino acid sequence: CASSREGALNTEAFF. This chain links TRBV3-1 (or the pseudogene TRBV3-2) with TRBJ1-1, with 7 bases lining up with TRBD1. Germline loops: CDR1 LGHDT, CDR2 YNNKEL (reference sequence). The CDR3 is 15 residues long. V lost 4 bases and J lost 0; bases outside the gene matches: 5.

The chain uses TRBV7-8 and TRBJ1-1, with 7 bases identical to TRBD1. The CDR3 totals 14 residues. With 5 bases clipped from V and 4 bases from J, the junction kept 7 bases outside the gene matches. CDR1 and CDR2 (germline): SGHVS, FQNEAQ. The CDR3 DNA follows: TGTGCCAGCAGCAGTACAGGGGTGGGCACTGAAGCTTTCTTT. Protein sequence: CASSSTGVGTEAFF. The full variable domain, its missing parts supplied by reference TRBV7-8 and TRBJ1-1, is GAGVSQSPRYKVAKRGQDVALRCDPISGHVSLFWYQQALGQGPEFLTYFQNEAQLDKSGLPSDRFFAERPEGSVSTLKIQRTQQEDSAVYLCASSSTGVGTEAFFGQGTRLTVV.

This CDR3 is CASSIDWAEKYF. CDR3 bases: TGTGCCAGTAGTATAGATTGGGCAGAAAAGTATTTT. The J gene is TRBJ2-3, the V gene TRBV19; D is uncertain. The V gene's germline CDR1 is LNHDA and CDR2 SQIVND (reference sequence). The CDR3 has 12 residues. The V end lost 0 bases, the J end lost 13 bases, and 11 bases lay between the germline ends.

This clone was detected a few times. The chain joins TRBV27 to TRBJ2-4; 7 positions agree with TRBD2. The CDR3 totals 14 residues. The V gene's germline CDR1 is MNHEY and CDR2 SMNVEV (reference sequence). Losses at the gene ends were 7 bases for V and 9 bases for J; bases not matched to a gene: 12. The CDR3 coding sequence is TGTGCCAGCAAGAGCGGGGAGAGATGGGGCATTCAGTACTTC. Protein: CASKSGERWGIQYF.

The chain is built from TRBV5-6 and TRBJ2-7, with 7 nucleotides matching TRBD1. Germline values: CDR1 SGHDT, CDR2 YYEEEE. There are 14 residues in the CDR3. With 2 bases clipped from V and 1 base from J, the junction kept 3 bases outside the gene matches. The CDR3 DNA sequence: TGTGCCAGCAGCTTTTACAGGGGTTCCTACGAGCAGTACTTC. Its protein product is CASSFYRGSYEQYF.

The CDR3 spells CASSSSGTFDYEQYF. The CDR3 coding sequence is TGTGCCAGCAGCTCCTCCGGGACATTCGACTACGAGCAGTACTTC. The genes are TRBV11-1 and TRBJ2-7, with a weak D call TRBD1 (6 bases). From germline, CDR1 is SGHAT and CDR2 FQDESV (reference sequence). V was clipped by 4 bases and J by 3 bases, with 16 bases between them. The CDR3 contains 15 residues. Combining the CDR3 with reference TRBV11-1 and TRBJ2-7 gives the whole variable domain EAEVAQSPRYKITEKSQAVAFWCDPISGHATLYWYRQILGQGPELLVQFQDESVVDDSQLPKDRFSAERLKGVDSTLKIQPAELGDSAMYLCASSSSGTFDYEQYFGPGTRLTVT.

V gene TRBV6-5 combines with J gene TRBJ2-7; 11 bases fit TRBD1. CDR3 length: 14 residues. CDR1 is MNHEY, CDR2 SVGAGI, per germline. Trimming took 2 bases from V and 3 from J; bases not matched to a gene: 0. The CDR3 sequence is CASSYGTGGYEQYF. The CDR3 DNA follows: TGTGCCAGCAGTTACGGGACAGGGGGCTACGAGCAGTACTTC.

This clone was seen many times. The chain uses TRBV19 and TRBJ1-1; D gene ambiguous. The V and J ends lost 4 bases and 1 base respectively, with 10 bases between them. The germline gives CDR1 LNHDA, CDR2 SQIVND (reference sequence). There are 14 residues in the CDR3. The CDR3 loop is CASSTLSGNTEAFF. The CDR3 coding sequence is TGTGCCAGTAGTACCCTTTCGGGGAACACTGAAGCTTTCTTT.

The chain links TRBV7-2 to TRBJ2-5; TRBD2 is a possible D gene (5 bases). Germline V lookup: CDR1 SGHTA, CDR2 FQGNSA. The CDR3 contains 14 residues. The V end was cut by 6 bases, the J end by 1 base, with 12 bases between. The CDR3 nucleotides read TGTGCCAGCAGTCTCAGGAGGTTCCAAGAGACCCAGTACTTC. It codes for CASSLRRFQETQYF.